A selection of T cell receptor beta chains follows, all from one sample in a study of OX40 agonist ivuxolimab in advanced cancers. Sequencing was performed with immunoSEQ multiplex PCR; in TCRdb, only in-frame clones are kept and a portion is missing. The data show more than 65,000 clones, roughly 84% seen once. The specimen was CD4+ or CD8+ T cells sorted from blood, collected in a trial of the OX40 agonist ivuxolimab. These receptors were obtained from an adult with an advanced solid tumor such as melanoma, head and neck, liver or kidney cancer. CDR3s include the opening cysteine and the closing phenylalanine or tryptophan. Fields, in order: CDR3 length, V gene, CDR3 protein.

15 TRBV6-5 CASSSMAGVWNEQFF
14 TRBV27 CASSREGQGTEAFF
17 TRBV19 CASSMGRTSGSPYEQYF
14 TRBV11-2 CASSLGLAPYEQYF
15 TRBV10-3 CAISDGTGLQETQYF
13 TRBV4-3 CASSQDQGRELFF
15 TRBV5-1 CASSLEADRGQKLFF
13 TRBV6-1 CASRTQANYGYTF
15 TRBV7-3 CASSQTGTSTAEQFF
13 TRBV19 CASSMNRGYEQYF
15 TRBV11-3 CASSLWGQEQETQYF
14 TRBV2 CASSSVSSYNEQFF
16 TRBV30 CAWSKGQGLVSYGYTF
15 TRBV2 CASSSQRRGAGEQYF
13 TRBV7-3 CASSPGLNYGYTF
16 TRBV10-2 CASSDPGLANGETQYF
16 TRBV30 CAWSVRRLYSGNTIYF
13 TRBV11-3 CASSSGHSYEQYF
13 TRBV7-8 CASSFGQGETQYF
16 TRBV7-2 CASSLGVGGGLTEAFF
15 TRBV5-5 CASSLEYREWYEQYF
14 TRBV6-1 CASIGTGTNYGYTF
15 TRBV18 CASSPGGSGTGELFF
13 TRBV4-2 CASSQDRDRRGLF
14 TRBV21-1 CASRVGPSNQPQHF
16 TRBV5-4 CASSLSGRTGNTEAFF
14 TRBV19 CASSILIPNSPLHF
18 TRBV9 CASSVDDRPLHSTDTQYF
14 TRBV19 CASSDGDMRNTIYF
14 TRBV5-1 CASSLVGTIYEQYF
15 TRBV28 CASSLWSGRAYIQYF
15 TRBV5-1 CASSSAPTDGNEQFF
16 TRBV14 CASSPFSFRGTHEQFF
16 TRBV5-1 CASSFRHASSYYEQYF
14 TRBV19 CASSIVVGTGELFF
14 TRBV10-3 CAISELRQGNEQYF
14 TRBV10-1 CASSEALPAGELFF
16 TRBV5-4 CASTGTSGASYNEQFF
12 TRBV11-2 CASSLEGNGYTF
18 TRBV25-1 CASSEYRGAGLNTGELFF
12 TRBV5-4 CASMGMNTEAFF
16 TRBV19 CASSIRANSGANVLTF